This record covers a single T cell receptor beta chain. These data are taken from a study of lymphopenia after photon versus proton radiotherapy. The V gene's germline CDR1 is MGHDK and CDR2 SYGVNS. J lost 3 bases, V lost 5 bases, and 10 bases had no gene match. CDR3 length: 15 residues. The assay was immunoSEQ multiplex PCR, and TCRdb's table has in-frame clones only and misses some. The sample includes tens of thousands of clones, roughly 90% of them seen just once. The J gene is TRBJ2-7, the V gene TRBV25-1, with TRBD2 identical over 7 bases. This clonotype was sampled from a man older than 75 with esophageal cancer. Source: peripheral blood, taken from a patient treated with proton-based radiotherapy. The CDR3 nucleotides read TGTGCCAGCAGTACACTAGCCCAGCGGGGCTACGAGCAGTACTTC. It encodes CASSTLAQRGYEQYF.